A selection of T cell receptor beta chains follows, all from one sample in a study of beta chain features in type 1 diabetes. The repertoire was sequenced with immunoSEQ multiplex PCR; TCRdb's copy has only in-frame clones and lacks some. Among 250,000 to 300,000 clones listed, roughly an eighth were seen once. Sequencing input: naive CD4+ T cells from blood. The receptors come from a man aged 25-45 years with type 1 diabetes. The CDR3 runs from the conserved cysteine through the conserved F or W. The order of the fields is CDR3 length, clone size, V gene, J gene, D gene, CDR3 DNA, CDR3 protein. A D gene is named only where the DNA matches it firmly. Size is stated for part of the rows, as once, few or many counts, or as a class when the clone is expanded.

length: 12
size: few
V: TRBV2
J: TRBJ2-3
D: TRBD1
DNA: TGTGCCAGCAGTTGGACAGGGGAGGCGCAGTATTTT
CDR3: CASSWTGEAQYF

length: 13
size: few
V: TRBV7-9
J: TRBJ2-2
D: TRBD2
DNA: TGTGCCAGCAGCGTACTAGCGTCCGGGGAGCTGTTTTTT
CDR3: CASSVLASGELFF

length: 16
size: NA
V: TRBV13
J: TRBJ2-2
D: TRBD1
DNA: TGTGCCAGCAGCCCGAGGGACAGGGGGAACACCGGGGAGCTGTTTTTT
CDR3: CASSPRDRGNTGELFF

length: 12
size: NA
V: TRBV28
J: TRBJ2-1
D: NA
DNA: TGTGCCAGCAGTTTCTGGACAGACGAGCAGTTCTTC
CDR3: CASSFWTDEQFF

length: 16
size: few
V: TRBV5-1
J: TRBJ2-1
D: TRBD2
DNA: TGCGCCAGCAGCTTGGTACCTAGCGGGGCCTACAATGAGCAGTTCTTC
CDR3: CASSLVPSGAYNEQFF

length: 15
size: few
V: TRBV29-1
J: TRBJ2-2
D: NA
DNA: TGCAGCGTGGACGCGGGCGGGACGAACACCGGGGAGCTGTTTTTT
CDR3: CSVDAGGTNTGELFF

length: 14
size: NA
V: TRBV15
J: TRBJ1-2
D: TRBD1
DNA: TGTGCCACCAGCATTGGACAGGGCGAACGTGGCTACACCTTC
CDR3: CATSIGQGERGYTF

length: 15
size: few
V: TRBV5-1
J: TRBJ2-7
D: TRBD1
DNA: TGCGCCAGCAGCGGGGGACAGACTACTACCTACGAGCAGTACTTC
CDR3: CASSGGQTTTYEQYF

length: 15
size: NA
V: TRBV28
J: TRBJ1-5
D: NA
DNA: TGTGCCACCTTACCGGGACACTTAAACAATCAGCCCCAGCATTTT
CDR3: CATLPGHLNNQPQHF

length: 15
size: few
V: TRBV28
J: TRBJ1-5
D: NA
DNA: TGTGCCAGCAGTTTTCGACCAGGGGAAAATCAGCCCCAGCATTTT
CDR3: CASSFRPGENQPQHF

length: 17
size: NA
V: TRBV4-1
J: TRBJ1-1
D: TRBD1
DNA: TGCGCCAGCAGCCAAGATTGGACAGGGGGCGGGAACACTGAAGCTTTCTTT
CDR3: CASSQDWTGGGNTEAFF

length: 15
size: few
V: TRBV7-2
J: TRBJ2-5
D: NA
DNA: TGTGCCAGCAGCTTAGTCTTTAGCAGCTCCGAGACCCAGTACTTC
CDR3: CASSLVFSSSETQYF